This T cell receptor beta chain stems from a study of cytomegalovirus exposure and HLA in healthy donors. This clone was found once. What it recognizes is unknown. The donors were part of the validation cohort, which consisted of over a hundred subjects and was separate from the first cohort of under 850 subjects. The data were produced by immunoSEQ multiplex PCR, yet TCRdb's version contains in-frame clones alone and is incomplete. This table holds about 58,000 clones, about 88% found once. With 4 bases clipped from V and 1 base from J, the junction kept 10 bases outside the gene matches. This CDR3 has 17 residues. CDR1 is MDHEN and CDR2 is SYDVKM in the germline V gene. Study-level points and caveats: Most observed TCR sequences were rare, whereas some public TCRs were detected in many donors. For cytomegalovirus status, the classifier reportedly gave diagnoses with high specificity and sensitivity. Confirmation was obtained in vitro that a few CMV-associated chains are specific for CMV antigens.

Sequencing used PBMCs. The TCR was taken from a man between 18 and 35 years old in good health and CMV-seronegative. The chain has TRBV28 and TRBJ1-1, with 9 bases lining up with TRBD1. The CDR3 reads CASSSRRTGDQNTEAFF. The CDR3 DNA is TGTGCCAGCAGTTCCAGGAGGACAGGGGATCAGAACACTGAAGCTTTCTTT.